Below, 24 T cell receptor beta chains from the same sample are listed, as sequenced in a study of cytomegalovirus exposure and HLA in healthy donors. PCR was performed using 60 Vbeta and 13 Jbeta primers. The table came from immunoSEQ multiplex PCR; TCRdb's copy has only in-frame clones and leaves some out. The sample includes about 140,000 clones, just under 80% of them seen just once. The specimen sequenced was PBMCs. The receptors derive from a man aged 25 to 40 in good health and CMV-seronegative.

J is TRBJ2-3 and V is TRBV18; tentative D call: TRBD2 (6 bases). V lost 3 bases and J 1 base, leaving 11 bases between the germline ends. The CDR3 is 15 residues long. The germline V gene has CDR1 KGHSH and CDR2 LQKENI. CDR3 amino acids: CASSPPGTGTDTQYF. As DNA, the CDR3 is TGTGCCAGCTCACCTCCTGGGACTGGCACAGATACGCAGTATTTT.

V gene TRBV5-1 combines with J gene TRBJ2-3, with TRBD1 matching 7 bases. The CDR3 has 15 residues. Losses at the gene ends were 4 bases for V and 5 bases for J; bases not matched to a gene: 10. Germline-derived CDR1 and CDR2 are SGHRS and YFSETQ. Written as DNA, the CDR3 is TGCGCCAGCAGCGACGACAGGGCTGGAGGAGATACGCAGTATTTT. Translating gives CASSDDRAGGDTQYF.

This rearrangement joins TRBV15 to TRBJ2-1, with 9 bases that match TRBD2. Germline lookup yields CDR1 LNHNV and CDR2 YYDKDF (reference sequence). Trimming removed 8 bases from V and 0 bases from J; junction bases left unmatched: 8. The CDR3 length is 16 residues. The CDR3 DNA follows: TGTGCCACCCGACCGCGTAGCGGGAGCTCCTACAATGAGCAGTTCTTC. Protein product: CATRPRSGSSYNEQFF.

The chain employs TRBV29-1 and TRBJ2-3; tentatively, D is TRBD1 (6 bases). V was cut by 6 bases and J by 8 bases, with 9 bases left in between. The CDR3 contains 10 residues. Looked up from germline, CDR1 is SQVTM and CDR2 is ANQGSEA. The CDR3 coding sequence is TGCAGCGTAGCACAGGGTACGCAGTATTTT. This codes for CSVAQGTQYF.

The sample holds one count of this clone. This rearrangement joins TRBV11-2 to TRBJ1-3; D may be TRBD1 (6 bases). The CDR3 extends over 14 amino acids. Germline V CDR1 and CDR2: SGHAT, FQNNGV. The V end lost 5 bases, the J end lost 2 bases, and 10 bases lay between the germline ends. CDR3 region: CASSTGTTGNTIYF. CDR3 bases: TGTGCCAGCAGCACGGGGACAACTGGAAACACCATATATTTT.

The J gene is TRBJ1-4, the V gene TRBV5-1; D gene unclear. Germline values: CDR1 SGHRS, CDR2 YFSETQ. Deletions cut 1 base from V and 0 bases from J, with 4 bases between. CDR3 length equals 14 residues. As DNA, the CDR3 is TGCGCCAGCAGCTTGTTCTCAACTAATGAAAAACTGTTTTTT. Protein product: CASSLFSTNEKLFF.

The chain is built from TRBV6-5 and TRBJ2-7, with 10 bases matching TRBD1. V lost 0 bases, J lost 5 bases, and 7 bases stayed unmatched. Germline-derived CDR1 and CDR2 are MNHEY and SVGAGI. This CDR3 has 16 residues. The CDR3 here is CASSYSKTGGEHEQYF. The CDR3 DNA follows: TGTGCCAGCAGTTACTCTAAGACAGGGGGCGAGCACGAGCAGTACTTC.

Only a few counts were recorded for this clone. This chain links TRBV5-4 with TRBJ2-3; 7 positions agree with TRBD2. The CDR3 length is 14 residues. CDR1 is SGHNT, CDR2 YYREEE, per germline (reference sequence). V shed 0 bases and J 4 bases; nucleotides not matched to a gene: 2. The CDR3 protein is CASSLGLASDTQYF. CDR3 bases: TGTGCCAGCAGCTTGGGACTAGCATCAGATACGCAGTATTTT.

The V gene is TRBV6-5, the J gene TRBJ1-4, with 12 bases matching TRBD1. CDR3 length: 14 amino acids. V shed 5 bases, J shed 11 bases, and the junction held 6 bases outside the gene matches. Germline V gene sequence: CDR1 MNHEY, CDR2 SVGAGI. The CDR3 here is CASSVGQGAPKLFF. CDR3 nucleotides: TGTGCCAGCAGTGTGGGACAGGGGGCGCCGAAACTGTTTTTT.

This clone turned up a few times. The chain links TRBV2 to TRBJ1-5; the D gene is possibly TRBD1 (5 bases). Germline CDR1 SNHLY, CDR2 FYNNEI. The ends were cut back, 4 bases at V and 4 bases at J, with 8 bases in the middle. The CDR3 length is 13 residues. CDR3 amino acids: CASSAQGNQPQHF. CDR3 coding DNA: TGTGCCAGCAGTGCCCAGGGAAATCAGCCCCAGCATTTT.

This chain joins TRBV7-3 and TRBJ1-1; a possible D gene is TRBD1 (5 bases). Germline CDR1 is SGHTA and CDR2 is FQGTGA. The CDR3 has 15 residues. Trimming left V 5 bases short and J 2 bases short, with 15 bases between. In DNA form, the CDR3 reads TGTGCCAGCAGCGAAACAGGTTCCCACAACACTGAAGCTTTCTTT. This gives the protein CASSETGSHNTEAFF.

Of note for this clone: The same CDR3 can be traced to other DNA sequences in this sample. The rearrangement uses TRBV7-6 and TRBJ2-7; 7 nucleotides align to TRBD2. Germline CDR1 is SGHVS and CDR2 is FNYEAQ. J lost 7 bases, V lost 0 bases, and 0 bases had no gene match. The CDR3 extends over 12 amino acids. DNA of the CDR3: TGTGCCAGCAGCTTAGCCGGGGGGGAGCAGTACTTC. Translation gives CASSLAGGEQYF.

The chain is built from TRBV19 and TRBJ2-6, with 9 bases identical to TRBD1. The V gene end was trimmed by 6 bases and the J gene end by 2 bases; junction bases not matched to a gene: 2. This CDR3 comprises 15 residues. CDR1 and CDR2 from the germline V gene are LNHDA and SQIVND (reference sequence). CDR3 DNA: TGTGCCAGTAGACAGGGGGCCACTGGGGCCAACGTCCTGACTTTC. Protein product: CASRQGATGANVLTF.

This sequence joins TRBV5-1 and TRBJ2-7, with D hard to call. V lost 1 base and J 7 bases, leaving 9 bases between the germline ends. This CDR3 region has 12 residues. From germline, CDR1 is SGHRS and CDR2 YFSETQ. Written as DNA, the CDR3 is TGCGCCAGCAGCTTGTTGCTAGGAGAGCAGTACTTC. Translation: CASSLLLGEQYF.

The chain carries TRBV7-8 and TRBJ2-7, with 7 bases aligning to TRBD2. The germline gives CDR1 SGHVS, CDR2 FQNEAQ. The length of the CDR3 is 15 residues. Germline trimming cut 5 bases from V and 2 bases from J; bases unmatched to any gene: 9. The CDR3 DNA is TGTGCCAGCAGCCCCCGGCGGGAGAGCGCCTACGAGCAGTACTTC. This gives the protein CASSPRRESAYEQYF.

V and J are TRBV6-5 and TRBJ2-7; TRBD1 might be the D (5 bases). The CDR3 extends over 15 amino acids. V was shortened by 0 bases and J by 0 bases, with 9 bases between the two germline ends. The V gene's germline CDR1 is MNHEY and CDR2 SVGAGI. In nucleotides, the CDR3 is TGTGCCAGCAGTTACTCGAGGCAGGGCTCCTACGAGCAGTACTTC. It specifies CASSYSRQGSYEQYF.

This clone was counted once. The chain recombines TRBV4-1 with TRBJ2-1, with 9 bases identical to TRBD1. The germline V gene has CDR1 MGHRA and CDR2 YSYEKL. The CDR3 contains 13 residues. V trimming: 3 bases; J trimming: 7 bases; junction bases outside the gene matches: 1. CDR3 region: CASSQTGGNEQFF. The DNA for the CDR3 is TGCGCCAGCAGCCAGACAGGGGGTAATGAGCAGTTCTTC.

The rearrangement links TRBV28 to TRBJ2-5; TRBD1 agrees at 11 bases. Germline trimming cut 3 bases from V and 4 bases from J; bases unmatched to any gene: 4. Per germline, CDR1 MDHEN and CDR2 SYDVKM. This CDR3 region has 15 residues. The CDR3 loop is CASSLDRGRRETQYF. DNA of the CDR3: TGTGCCAGCAGTTTGGACAGGGGGCGCCGAGAGACCCAGTACTTC. Using reference TRBV28 and TRBJ2-5 for the parts outside the CDR3, the full variable domain is DVKVTQSSRYLVKRTGEKVFLECVQDMDHENMFWYRQDPGLGLRLIYFSYDVKMKEKGDIPEGYSVSREKKERFSLILESASTNQTSMYLCASSLDRGRRETQYFGPGTRLLVL.

The chain combines TRBV7-9 with TRBJ2-2, with TRBD1 matching over 10 bases. Per the germline V gene, CDR1 is SEHNR and CDR2 is FQNEAQ (reference sequence). The CDR3 has 16 residues. Trimming at V came to 5 bases and at J to 6 bases, leaving 9 bases not matched to a gene. CDR3 sequence reads: CASSPSDRGRSGELFF. The CDR3 nucleotides are TGTGCCAGCAGCCCCTCTGACAGGGGGCGCTCCGGGGAGCTGTTTTTT. Full variable domain (remainder filled in from reference TRBV7-9 and TRBJ2-2): DTGVSQNPRHKITKRGQNVTFRCDPISEHNRLYWYRQTLGQGPEFLTYFQNEAQLEKSRLLSDRFSAERPKGSFSTLEIQRTEQGDSAMYLCASSPSDRGRSGELFFGEGSRLTVL.

The gene calls are TRBV27 and TRBJ1-5; D ambiguous. V shed 8 bases and J shed 7 bases, with 12 bases lying between them. This CDR3 is built from 12 residues. CDR1 and CDR2 (germline): MNHEY, SMNVEV (reference sequence). CDR3 sequence (DNA): TGTGCCAGCGGGAGCCCTAGGCAGCCCCAGCATTTT. Its protein product is CASGSPRQPQHF.

The V and J genes are TRBV7-9 and TRBJ2-7; 10 nucleotides agree with TRBD1. Germline loops: CDR1 SEHNR, CDR2 FQNEAQ (reference sequence). The J segment lost 2 bases and the V segment lost 5 bases, leaving 6 bases of the junction unmatched. CDR3 length: 15 amino acids. CDR3: CASSPWTGGTYEQYF. Here the CDR3 DNA reads TGTGCCAGCAGCCCTTGGACAGGGGGAACCTACGAGCAGTACTTC.

The chain has TRBV18 and TRBJ2-7; 14 bases fit TRBD2. The CDR3 is made up of 17 amino acids. Germline CDR1 reads KGHSH; CDR2 reads LQKENI. V was clipped by 5 bases and J by 0 bases; unmatched bases: 6. CDR3 region: CASSAPGTSGSSYEQYF. For the CDR3, the DNA is TGTGCCAGCTCAGCCCCCGGGACTAGCGGGAGCTCCTACGAGCAGTACTTC.

The chain has TRBV18 and TRBJ2-2; D remains ambiguous. Deletions cut 0 bases from V and 8 bases from J, with 10 bases between. Germline values: CDR1 KGHSH, CDR2 LQKENI. The CDR3 runs 14 residues. This CDR3 reads CASSPPSWPGELFF. The CDR3 DNA follows: TGTGCCAGCTCACCACCATCATGGCCAGGGGAGCTGTTTTTT.

The chain couples TRBV21-1 to TRBJ2-5; the table's D call, TRBD2, has no DNA check behind it. TRBV21-1 is flagged as a pseudogene. The CDR3 totals 11 residues. CDR3 nucleotides: TGTGCCAGCAGCAAATTGCGGGAGGGGTACTTC. Its translation: CASSKLREGYF.